This T cell receptor beta chain derives from a study of long-term antiretroviral therapy in people with HIV. Study-level results: Pre-ART clonal expansions dominated every time point's repertoire.

Survey-level immunoSEQ v3.0 assays were run. A target of roughly 40,000-50,000 T-cell genomes per sample was set for sequencing. Generated by immunoSEQ multiplex PCR, the TCRdb table keeps only in-frame clones and is missing some. Counted here are approximately 41,000 clones, over 80% occurring once; the ten biggest clones make up around 5%. The CDR3 loop spans 11 amino acids. Germline-derived CDR1 and CDR2 are MNHEY and SVGAGI. J was trimmed by 10 bases and V by 5 bases; bases with no gene match: 2. Concerning this clone itself: Its antigen is not known.

Sequenced material: unsorted PBMCs, taken 1.5 years after starting antiretroviral therapy. This chain joins TRBV6-5 and TRBJ2-1; 7 positions agree with TRBD2. This clonotype originated in a young man with HIV. CDR3 sequence (DNA): TGTGCCAGCAGTCTAGCGGACGAGCAGTTCTTC. Its protein is CASSLADEQFF.